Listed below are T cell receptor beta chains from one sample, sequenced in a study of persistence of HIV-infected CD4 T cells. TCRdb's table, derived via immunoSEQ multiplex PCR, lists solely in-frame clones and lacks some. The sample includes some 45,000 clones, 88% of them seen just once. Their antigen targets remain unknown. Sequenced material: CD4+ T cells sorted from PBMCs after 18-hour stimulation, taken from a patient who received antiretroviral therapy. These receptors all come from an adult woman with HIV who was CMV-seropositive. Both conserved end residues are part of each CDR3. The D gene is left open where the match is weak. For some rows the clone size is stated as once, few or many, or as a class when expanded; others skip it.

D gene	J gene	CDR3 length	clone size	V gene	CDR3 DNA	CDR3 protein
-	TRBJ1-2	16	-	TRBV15	TGTGCCACCAGCAGAGACGGGCCCCTAGCTAACTATGGCTACACCTTC	CATSRDGPLANYGYTF
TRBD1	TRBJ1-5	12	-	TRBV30	TGTGCCTGGGACAGGGTGGATCAGCCCCAGCATTTT	CAWDRVDQPQHF
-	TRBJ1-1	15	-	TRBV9	TGTGCCAGCAGCGTAGAAGCAGGCTTGAACACTGAAGCTTTCTTT	CASSVEAGLNTEAFF
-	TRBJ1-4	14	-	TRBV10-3	TGTGCCATCAGCTCGATCGGGGGTAATGAAAAACTGTTTTTT	CAISSIGGNEKLFF
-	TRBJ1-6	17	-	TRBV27	TGTGCCAGCAGTCTATCGACGGGTTCAGACTATAATTCACCCCTCCACTTT	CASSLSTGSDYNSPLHF
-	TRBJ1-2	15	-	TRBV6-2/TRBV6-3	TGTGCCAGCAGTTATGTGGGGGCGACTAACTATGGCTACACCTTC	CASSYVGATNYGYTF
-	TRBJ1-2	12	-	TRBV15	TGTGCCACCAGCAGAGGCAGGGATGGCTACACCTTC	CATSRGRDGYTF
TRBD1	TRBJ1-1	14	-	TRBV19	TGTGCCAGTAGTATAGTTCTCGGGGACAGCCCTTTCTTCTTT	CASSIVLGDSPFFF
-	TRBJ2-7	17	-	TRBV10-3	TGTGCCATCAGTGAGTCTCCCTCCAGGGGTACACAAGACGAGCAGTACTTC	CAISESPSRGTQDEQYF
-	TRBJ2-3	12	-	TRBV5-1	TGCGCCAGCAGCTACCCAGGGGGGACGCAGTATTTT	CASSYPGGTQYF
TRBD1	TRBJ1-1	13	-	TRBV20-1	TGCAGTGCTAGTACAGGGGGCCTTAGCGAAGCTTTCTTT	CSASTGGLSEAFF
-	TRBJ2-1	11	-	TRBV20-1	TGCAGTCTCAATGGGGTACGTGAGCAGTTCTTC	CSLNGVREQFF
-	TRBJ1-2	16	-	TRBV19	TGTGCCAGTAGTATAAGGGCGAAGGACCCCTGGGGTTCTCACACCTTC	CASSIRAKDPWGSHTF
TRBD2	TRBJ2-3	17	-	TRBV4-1	TGCGCCAGCAGCCAAGAGTCACTAGCGGGGGACGGAGATACGCAGTATTTT	CASSQESLAGDGDTQYF
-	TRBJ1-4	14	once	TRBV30	TGTGCCTGGAGCCGAAGGGGGATTAATGAAAAACTGTTTTTT	CAWSRRGINEKLFF
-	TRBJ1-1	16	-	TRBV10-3	TGTGCCATCAGCCCTGGCCGGGGGCGCGGGAACACTGAAGCTTTCTTT	CAISPGRGRGNTEAFF
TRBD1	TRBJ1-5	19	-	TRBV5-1	TGCGCCAGCAGCTTGGTGGACAGCCCAGGGGGTGATAGCAATCAGCCCCAGCATTTT	CASSLVDSPGGDSNQPQHF
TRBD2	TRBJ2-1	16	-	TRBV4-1	TGCGCCAGCAGCCAGGGACTAGCGGGCCTATACAATGAGCAGTTCTTC	CASSQGLAGLYNEQFF
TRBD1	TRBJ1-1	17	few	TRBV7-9	TGTGCCAGCAGCTTCACCGCCCTACAGGGGGAGAACACTGAAGCTTTCTTT	CASSFTALQGENTEAFF
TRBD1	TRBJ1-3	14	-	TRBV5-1	TGCGCCAGCAGCTTCTCTACAGGGGGCAAGGCCATATATTTT	CASSFSTGGKAIYF
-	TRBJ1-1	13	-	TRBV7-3	TGTGCCAGCAGCTTAGGACGGGGGGGTGAAGCTTTCTTT	CASSLGRGGEAFF
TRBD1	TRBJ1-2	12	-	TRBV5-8	TGTGCCAGCAGCGACAGGGGAGGCGGCTACACCTTC	CASSDRGGGYTF
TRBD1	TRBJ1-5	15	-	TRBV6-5	TGTGCCAGCAGCCCATCGACAGGGGGCCTTCAGCCCCAGCATTTT	CASSPSTGGLQPQHF